One T cell receptor beta chain is described in this entry. The germline V gene has CDR1 SGDLS and CDR2 YYNGEE. This CDR3 is 15 amino acids long. TCRdb reprocessed the 5' RACE reads and keeps a single row for each CDR3 protein, giving no DNA. Seen in this sample are over 100,000 distinct CDR3 sequences; the ten most common clones hold roughly 12%. This sample is drawn from a study of monozygotic twins with inflammatory bowel disease. The source is a human donor with ulcerative colitis or Crohn's disease, or a healthy co-twin of an affected twin (not recorded which). The chain carries TRBV9 and TRBJ1-3; TCRdb picks TRBD1, but there is no DNA to check that call. The material sequenced was blood. The CDR3: CASSVQGGIENTIYF. Together with reference TRBV9 and TRBJ1-3, the CDR3 gives the full variable domain: DSGVTQTPKHLITATGQRVTLRCSPRSGDLSVYWYQQSLDQGLQFLIQYYNGEERAKGNILERFSAQQFPDLHSELNLSSLELGDSALYFCASSVQGGIENTIYFGEGSWLTVV.